Following are 23 T cell receptor beta chains from one sample sequenced in a study of CD4 T cells in relation to SARS-CoV-2 and coronaviruses. Their antigen targets remain unknown. The unexposed donors gave CD4+ T cells in about 2011-2019, prior to COVID-19. After about ten days of culture, CD4+ T cells were isolated. TCRdb's copy holds only in-frame clones and misses some; the assay was immunoSEQ multiplex PCR. Seen here are about 24,000 clones, approximately 76% observed once, and the top ten hold around 12%. The sample consisted of CD4+ T cells from PBMCs, cultured in vitro. Every receptor here comes from a human donor in good health.

This clone has more than one count but fewer than ten. This sequence joins TRBV19 and TRBJ1-5, with 7 bases lining up with TRBD1. Germline trimming cut 6 bases from V and 7 bases from J; bases unmatched to any gene: 9. The germline gives CDR1 LNHDA, CDR2 SQIVND (reference sequence). The CDR3 is 14 residues long. CDR3 protein: CASSLEQGIQPQHF. The CDR3 region has the DNA TGTGCCAGTAGCTTGGAACAGGGGATACAGCCCCAGCATTTT. Full variable domain (missing parts from reference TRBV19 and TRBJ1-5): DGGITQSPKYLFRKEGQNVTLSCEQNLNHDAMYWYRQDPGQGLRLIYYSQIVNDFQKGDIAEGYSVSREKKESFPLTVTSAQKNPTAFYLCASSLEQGIQPQHFGDGTRLSIL.

This clone turned up a few times. The gene calls are TRBV15 and TRBJ2-2; D remains ambiguous. The V gene lost 4 bases and the J gene lost 4 bases, with 10 bases spanning the gap. The CDR3 consists of 14 residues. Germline V lookup: CDR1 LNHNV, CDR2 YYDKDF (reference sequence). CDR3 DNA sequence: TGTGCCACCAGCATGTCGACGGCCACCGGGGAGCTGTTTTTT. Its translation is CATSMSTATGELFF. Supplemented by reference TRBV15 and TRBJ2-2, the full variable domain reads DAMVIQNPRYQVTQFGKPVTLSCSQTLNHNVMYWYQQKSSQAPKLLFHYYDKDFNNEADTPDNFQSRRPNTSFCFLDIRSPGLGDTAMYLCATSMSTATGELFFGEGSRLTVL.

This chain links TRBV30 with TRBJ1-6, with a tentative D call TRBD1 (5 bases). V was pared by 4 bases and J by 5 bases, with 15 bases between. The length of the CDR3 is 15 residues. The V gene's germline CDR1 is GTSNPN and CDR2 SVGIG (reference sequence). CDR3 in amino acids: CAWNRPGLDNSPLHF. CDR3 DNA: TGTGCCTGGAACCGCCCGGGACTTGATAATTCACCCCTCCACTTT.

This clone was seen only a few times. The J gene is TRBJ1-1, the V gene TRBV5-1; tentatively, D is TRBD1 (5 bases). Germline values: CDR1 SGHRS, CDR2 YFSETQ. The V end lost 0 bases, the J end lost 2 bases, and 11 bases lay between the germline ends. The CDR3 totals 15 residues. The CDR3 DNA is TGCGCCAGCAGCTTGGGGGGGACTTCTAACACTGAAGCTTTCTTT. Protein sequence: CASSLGGTSNTEAFF. Full variable domain (outside the CDR3, taken from reference TRBV5-1 and TRBJ1-1): KAGVTQTPRYLIKTRGQQVTLSCSPISGHRSVSWYQQTPGQGLQFLFEYFSETQRNKGNFPGRFSGRQFSNSRSEMNVSTLELGDSALYLCASSLGGTSNTEAFFGQGTRLTVV.

The gene calls are TRBV5-5 and TRBJ2-3; the match to TRBD2 covers 11 bases. Per germline, CDR1 SGHKS and CDR2 YYEKEE (reference sequence). Trimming removed 0 bases from V and 5 bases from J; junction bases left unmatched: 11. CDR3 length equals 18 residues. The CDR3 here is CASSLAGTEGLAGDTQYF. CDR3 in DNA: TGTGCCAGCAGCTTGGCCGGGACAGAAGGACTAGCGGGAGATACGCAGTATTTT.

This clone was counted once. This chain uses TRBV7-3 with TRBJ2-5; TRBD1 agrees at 10 bases. The V gene's germline CDR1 is SGHTA and CDR2 FQGTGA. V was clipped by 1 base and J by 13 bases; unmatched bases: 9. The length of the CDR3 is 14 residues. The CDR3 region has the DNA TGTGCCAGCAGCTTAAGGGACAGGGGTCCTCGCCTGTACTTC. This gives the protein CASSLRDRGPRLYF.

V usage is TRBV28 and J usage is TRBJ1-2; no firm D call. Germline CDR1 is MDHEN and CDR2 is SYDVKM. V shed 1 base and J shed 0 bases, with 6 bases lying between them. The CDR3 contains 14 residues. DNA for the CDR3: TGTGCCAGCAGTTTATCTGGAACTAACTATGGCTACACCTTC. This translates into CASSLSGTNYGYTF.

The genes are TRBV5-1 and TRBJ2-2, with TRBD2 matching 10 bases. The CDR3 is 17 amino acids. The trim removed 3 bases at V and 8 bases at J, leaving 13 bases unmatched. Germline CDR1 and CDR2: SGHRS and YFSETQ. The CDR3 loop reads CASSSQREGLLPGELFF. The CDR3 coding sequence is TGCGCCAGCAGCTCCCAGCGGGAGGGCCTTCTGCCGGGGGAGCTGTTTTTT.

V and J are TRBV6-5 and TRBJ1-5, with D maybe TRBD1 (6 bases). This CDR3 spans 14 amino acids. Between the trimmed V and J ends, which lost 5 bases and 9 bases, there was a span of 17 bases. Per germline, CDR1 MNHEY and CDR2 SVGAGI. CDR3 in amino acids: CASSPQTVTGPQHF. The CDR3 DNA sequence: TGTGCCAGCAGTCCCCAGACGGTGACAGGGCCCCAGCATTTT.

J is TRBJ1-5 and V is TRBV3-1 (or the pseudogene TRBV3-2); D is unresolved. Deletions cut 4 bases from V and 6 bases from J, with 10 bases between. The CDR3 loop spans 13 amino acids. CDR1 and CDR2 from the germline V gene are LGHDT and YNNKEL (reference sequence). CDR3 DNA sequence: TGTGCCAGCAGCCCTTCCCCCCCTCAGCCCCAGCATTTT. It encodes CASSPSPPQPQHF.

This sequence joins TRBV10-3 and TRBJ2-7; 11 nucleotides line up with TRBD2. CDR1 is ENHRY, CDR2 SYGVKD, per germline. V gave up 6 bases and J gave up 5 bases; unmatched junction bases: 6. This CDR3 spans 14 amino acids. In nucleotides, the CDR3 is TGTGCCATCAGGTCGGGACTAGCGGAAAACGAGCAGTACTTC. Amino acid sequence: CAIRSGLAENEQYF.

The CDR3 region is CASTLQISSGANVLTF. The CDR3 DNA follows: TGTGCCAGTACCCTACAGATTAGCTCTGGGGCCAACGTCCTGACTTTC. The V gene is TRBV19, the J gene TRBJ2-6; D uncertain. CDR3 length equals 16 residues. V was cut by 7 bases and J by 0 bases, with 13 bases left in between. Germline CDR1 reads LNHDA; CDR2 reads SQIVND (reference sequence).

The rearrangement joins TRBV2 to TRBJ2-7, with D perhaps matching TRBD1 (6 bases). Per the germline V gene, CDR1 is SNHLY and CDR2 is FYNNEI. Trimming took off 6 bases at V and 0 bases at J, with 12 bases between the two ends. The CDR3 has 14 residues. The CDR3 sequence: CASSDTGYSYEQYF. Written as DNA, the CDR3 is TGTGCCAGCAGCGATACAGGGTACTCCTACGAGCAGTACTTC.

This chain joins TRBV28 and TRBJ2-1, with 9 bases matching TRBD2. Germline V gene lookup returns CDR1 MDHEN and CDR2 SYDVKM. The CDR3 runs 18 residues. Losses at the gene ends were 8 bases for V and 1 base for J; bases not matched to a gene: 15. CDR3 sequence reads: CASEKVVAGEGSYNEQFF. CDR3 nucleotide sequence: TGTGCCAGCGAAAAGGTGGTAGCGGGAGAAGGTTCCTACAATGAGCAGTTCTTC.

This clone was picked up one time. V usage is TRBV6-5 and J usage is TRBJ1-1; TRBD1 is a possible D gene (5 bases). The CDR3 sequence is 13 residues long. V was pared by 8 bases and J by 4 bases, with 14 bases between. The germline V gene encodes CDR1 MNHEY and CDR2 SVGAGI. The CDR3 DNA reads TGTGCCAGCCGTCAGATCACAGGCACTGAAGCTTTCTTT. This gives the protein CASRQITGTEAFF.

The chain uses TRBV24-1 and TRBJ2-5, with 7 bases identical to TRBD1. V shed 3 bases and J 4 bases; nucleotides not matched to a gene: 4. Germline CDR1 reads KGHDR; CDR2 reads SFDVKD. The CDR3 totals 14 residues. The CDR3 protein is CATSDRTGLETQYF. As DNA, the CDR3 is TGTGCCACCAGTGATAGGACAGGTCTAGAGACCCAGTACTTC.

The rearrangement uses TRBV6-5 and TRBJ2-7; 8 bases are shared with TRBD2. This CDR3 spans 14 amino acids. Germline CDR1 MNHEY, CDR2 SVGAGI. The trim removed 6 bases at V and 6 bases at J, leaving 10 bases unmatched. As DNA, the CDR3 is TGTGCCAGCAGGCTCAGGGGACTAGAGGGCGAGCAGTACTTC. This gives the protein CASRLRGLEGEQYF.

This sequence joins TRBV9 and TRBJ1-5; a weak D match, TRBD1 (5 bases). The germline V gene has CDR1 SGDLS and CDR2 YYNGEE. Trimming took off 3 bases at V and 4 bases at J, with 14 bases between the two ends. CDR3 length: 15 amino acids. The CDR3 DNA follows: TGTGCCAGCAGCGACACCGGGGCGAGGAATCAGCCCCAGCATTTT. Its protein is CASSDTGARNQPQHF.

The V and J genes are TRBV5-1 and TRBJ2-5; 8 bases align to TRBD1. Looked up from germline, CDR1 is SGHRS and CDR2 is YFSETQ. J lost 1 base, V lost 2 bases, and 7 bases had no gene match. The CDR3 extends over 16 amino acids. The CDR3 sequence: CASSLDRGTGQETQYF. The CDR3 DNA follows: TGCGCCAGCAGCTTAGACAGGGGAACGGGCCAAGAGACCCAGTACTTC. Looking up the rest from reference TRBV5-1 and TRBJ2-5 gives the full variable domain: KAGVTQTPRYLIKTRGQQVTLSCSPISGHRSVSWYQQTPGQGLQFLFEYFSETQRNKGNFPGRFSGRQFSNSRSEMNVSTLELGDSALYLCASSLDRGTGQETQYFGPGTRLLVL.

The V call is TRBV5-5, the J call TRBJ1-1; D is perhaps TRBD1 (6 bases). The CDR3 is made up of 14 amino acids. V was pared by 1 base and J by 3 bases, with 10 bases between. The V gene's germline CDR1 is SGHKS and CDR2 YYEKEE (reference sequence). CDR3 nucleotide sequence: TGTGCCAGCAGCTTGACAGGGTTGGACACTGAAGCTTTCTTT. Amino acid sequence: CASSLTGLDTEAFF.

The gene calls are TRBV5-1 and TRBJ2-1; D is uncertain. Germline CDR1 SGHRS, CDR2 YFSETQ. This CDR3 region has 11 residues. V was shortened by 4 bases and J by 7 bases, with 6 bases between the two germline ends. This CDR3 reads CASSHENEQFF. CDR3 DNA sequence: TGCGCCAGCAGCCATGAGAATGAGCAGTTCTTC.

The chain combines TRBV19 with TRBJ1-1; possible D gene TRBD1, 5 bases. Germline CDR1 is LNHDA and CDR2 is SQIVND (reference sequence). The CDR3 loop spans 14 amino acids. V lost 4 bases and J lost 3, with 12 bases in between. CDR3 loop: CASSTGRGDTEAFF. The CDR3 DNA sequence: TGTGCCAGTAGTACAGGGAGAGGAGACACTGAAGCTTTCTTT.

The chain is built from TRBV6-5 and TRBJ2-7, with TRBD1 identical over 8 bases. CDR1 is MNHEY and CDR2 is SVGAGI in the germline V gene. This CDR3 region has 13 residues. V lost 6 bases to trimming and J lost 3 bases; unmatched junction nucleotides: 4. CDR3 sequence (DNA): TGTGCCAGCAGGGCAGGGGGCGGCTACGAGCAGTACTTC. Its protein product is CASRAGGGYEQYF.